This T cell receptor beta chain was observed in a study of blood T cells in healthy people across ages. This clonotype was recorded at least ten times. Healthy Caucasian individuals from Russia aged about 6 to 90 were enrolled as donors. Germline values: CDR1 MNHEY, CDR2 SVGAGI. This CDR3 comprises 13 residues. Deletions cut 4 bases from V and 0 bases from J, with 6 bases between. A second roughly 7 to 12 cycle PCR used barcoded and J-beta primers. Each CDR3 protein is one row after TCRdb ran MiXCR on the 5' RACE reads. The repertoire consists of 1.5 million to 2 million distinct CDR3 sequences, with 49% occurring once and the leading ten covering approximately 2.1%.

The sequencing sample was made of blood. The chain combines TRBV6-5 with TRBJ2-5; D remains ambiguous. This sequence originates from a woman aged 40 to 50 in good health. The CDR3 loop reads CASSFTDQETQYF. The CDR3 DNA reads as TGTGCCAGCAGTTTTACAGACCAAGAGACCCAGTACTTC.